The 32 T cell receptor beta chains reported below all come from one sample, sequenced in a study of T cell changes during pregnancy in multiple sclerosis. Sequencing was performed with immunoSEQ multiplex PCR; in TCRdb, only in-frame clones are kept and a portion is missing. This table has roughly 15,000 clones, 70% to 90% appearing once. Sequences were derived from CD8+ T cells from peripheral blood mononuclear cells, sampled in the second trimester of pregnancy. Source of these receptors: a female donor in good health, enrolled as a control in a pregnancy study.

The V and J genes are TRBV18 and TRBJ2-2, with 14 bases matching TRBD2. Germline CDR1 reads KGHSH; CDR2 reads LQKENI. This CDR3 has 15 residues. V lost 8 bases and J lost 3; bases outside the gene matches: 2. CDR3 in amino acids: CASPGLAGDTGELFF. In DNA, the CDR3 is TGTGCCAGCCCGGGACTAGCGGGGGACACCGGGGAGCTGTTTTTT.

The chain employs TRBV4-3 and TRBJ1-5; D gene uncertain. Trimming removed 0 bases at V and 4 bases at J, with 7 bases between. Germline CDR1 LGHNA, CDR2 YSLEER. The CDR3 extends over 14 amino acids. CDR3 DNA: TGCGCCAGCAGCCAAGATGGAGGGAATCAGCCCCAGCATTTT. Encoded protein: CASSQDGGNQPQHF.

This clone came up a few times. The V gene is TRBV6-4, the J gene TRBJ2-1, with D tentatively TRBD2 (5 bases). This CDR3 contains 14 residues. Germline V CDR1 and CDR2: MRHNA, SNTAGT. V dropped 3 bases and J dropped 8 bases, with 14 bases sitting between them. In nucleotides, the CDR3 is TGTGCCAGCAGTGATTCTGCGGGCGGATATGAGCAGTTCTTC. This gives the protein CASSDSAGGYEQFF.

V and J are TRBV7-2 and TRBJ1-1; 9 nucleotides agree with TRBD1. This CDR3 has 15 residues. CDR1 is SGHTA, CDR2 FQGNSA, per germline. The V segment lost 5 bases and the J segment 0 bases; nucleotides outside the gene matches: 4. The CDR3 protein is CASSPRTGVNTEAFF. The CDR3 bases are TGTGCCAGCAGCCCCCGGACAGGGGTGAACACTGAAGCTTTCTTT.

The V and J genes are TRBV5-6 and TRBJ1-2, with 10 bases matching TRBD1. Trimming at V came to 6 bases and at J to 0 bases, leaving 5 bases not matched to a gene. Germline CDR1 SGHDT, CDR2 YYEEEE. The CDR3 is 15 residues long. This CDR3 is CASKLGTGANYGYTF. The CDR3 DNA is TGTGCCAGCAAATTGGGGACAGGGGCTAACTATGGCTACACCTTC.

This clone was seen a few times. V and J are TRBV7-2 and TRBJ1-1; no clear D gene. V was clipped by 5 bases and J by 5 bases, with 21 bases between them. The CDR3 loop spans 16 amino acids. Per the germline V gene, CDR1 is SGHTA and CDR2 is FQGNSA. The DNA of the CDR3 is TGTGCCAGCAGCCTAGATTTGGGAGGGTACCTTACTGAAGCTTTCTTT. Translated, it gives CASSLDLGGYLTEAFF.

V and J are TRBV5-4 and TRBJ1-2; a possible D gene is TRBD1 (5 bases). V dropped 4 bases and J dropped 8 bases, with 9 bases sitting between them. The CDR3 runs to 11 residues. Germline CDR1 and CDR2: SGHNT and YYREEE (reference sequence). CDR3 sequence (DNA): TGTGCCAGCAGCGCGGGGACCGGCTACACCTTC. This sequence encodes CASSAGTGYTF.

In the case of this clone: This sample includes further DNA sequences coding for the same CDR3. The gene calls are TRBV4-3 and TRBJ2-1, with 8 bases fitting TRBD2. Germline V gene lookup returns CDR1 LGHNA and CDR2 YSLEER. This CDR3 spans 15 amino acids. The ends lost 2 bases at V and 4 bases at J; junction bases unmatched: 4. CDR3 bases: TGCGCCAGCAGCCAACGCGGGGGGCTTTACAATGAGCAGTTCTTC. This gives the protein CASSQRGGLYNEQFF.

V gene TRBV5-4 combines with J gene TRBJ1-1, with TRBD1 matching 10 bases. V gave up 5 bases and J gave up 0 bases; unmatched junction bases: 7. Germline lookup yields CDR1 SGHNT and CDR2 YYREEE (reference sequence). This CDR3 is built from 16 residues. The CDR3 sequence is CASSYGTGDMNTEAFF. The DNA for the CDR3 is TGTGCCAGCAGTTACGGGACAGGGGACATGAACACTGAAGCTTTCTTT. Full variable domain (outside the CDR3, taken from reference TRBV5-4 and TRBJ1-1): ETGVTQSPTHLIKTRGQQVTLRCSSQSGHNTVSWYQQALGQGPQFIFQYYREEENGRGNFPPRFSGLQFPNYSSELNVNALELDDSALYLCASSYGTGDMNTEAFFGQGTRLTVV.

This chain links TRBV30 with TRBJ2-7; D is perhaps TRBD2 (5 bases). The V and J ends lost 2 bases and 0 bases respectively, with 8 bases between them. Germline V gene data show CDR1 as GTSNPN and CDR2 as SVGIG (reference sequence). The CDR3 totals 13 residues. CDR3 in amino acids: CAWSPGSSYEQYF. The CDR3 DNA reads as TGTGCCTGGAGTCCGGGGAGCTCCTACGAGCAGTACTTC.

CDR3 region: CASSTTDTYGYTF. The CDR3 DNA sequence: TGTGCCAGCTCAACGACGGACACCTATGGCTACACCTTC. The chain has TRBV18 and TRBJ1-2; tentative D call: TRBD1 (5 bases). Trimming removed 5 bases at V and 4 bases at J, with 11 bases between. Germline V gives CDR1 KGHSH, CDR2 LQKENI. This CDR3 spans 13 amino acids.

This clone has only a few counts. V is TRBV7-9 and J is TRBJ1-2; tentatively, D is TRBD1 (5 bases). Germline CDR1 SEHNR, CDR2 FQNEAQ (reference sequence). The CDR3 totals 14 residues. With 6 bases removed from V and 6 bases from J, the gap between germline ends came to 17 bases. The CDR3 loop reads CASRAPLGHDGYTF. The CDR3 coding sequence is TGTGCCAGCAGGGCACCCCTCGGACATGATGGCTACACCTTC.

J is TRBJ2-2 and V is TRBV7-2, with 9 nucleotides matching TRBD2. CDR1 and CDR2 from the germline V gene are SGHTA and FQGNSA. CDR3 size: 17 residues. J gave up 1 base and V 2 bases, and 5 bases lay outside the gene matches. CDR3 in DNA: TGTGCCAGCAGCTTATTCTCACTAGCGGGGAACACCGGGGAGCTGTTTTTT. Encoded protein: CASSLFSLAGNTGELFF. Supplemented by reference TRBV7-2 and TRBJ2-2, the full variable domain reads GAGVSQSPSNKVTEKGKDVELRCDPISGHTALYWYRQSLGQGLEFLIYFQGNSAPDKSGLPSDRFSAERTGGSVSTLTIQRTQQEDSAVYLCASSLFSLAGNTGELFFGEGSRLTVL.

V gene TRBV4-3 combines with J gene TRBJ2-5, with 8 bases matching TRBD1. The J call may be incorrect, as the DNA end agrees better with TRBJ2-7. Per the germline V gene, CDR1 is LGHNA and CDR2 is YSLEER. This CDR3 region has 15 residues. CDR3 sequence: CASSQDTGGSYEQYF. The CDR3 nucleotides read TGCGCCAGCAGCCAAGATACAGGGGGCTCCTACGAGCAGTACTTC.

This chain's CDR3 is CASSLASDTEAFF. The CDR3 DNA reads TGTGCCAGCAGCTTGGCGAGCGACACTGAAGCTTTCTTT. The rearrangement joins TRBV5-6 to TRBJ1-1; D remains ambiguous. CDR3 length equals 13 residues. Trimming stripped 0 bases from V and 3 bases from J, with 6 bases between. Germline values: CDR1 SGHDT, CDR2 YYEEEE.

V and J are TRBV25-1 and TRBJ2-5; possibly TRBD2 for D (5 bases). This CDR3 is 16 amino acids long. Germline values: CDR1 MGHDK, CDR2 SYGVNS. The V and J ends lost 0 bases and 5 bases respectively, with 16 bases between them. CDR3 sequence: CASSEYRRGLEETQYF. CDR3 bases: TGTGCCAGCAGTGAATATCGGCGAGGGTTGGAGGAGACCCAGTACTTC.

V usage is TRBV6-5 and J usage is TRBJ1-1, with 7 bases matching TRBD1. This CDR3 contains 13 residues. V trimming: 0 bases; J trimming: 8 bases; junction bases outside the gene matches: 3. Germline V gives CDR1 MNHEY, CDR2 SVGAGI. CDR3 amino acids: CASSYSLTGEAFF. The CDR3 nucleotides read TGTGCCAGCAGTTACTCGCTGACAGGGGAAGCTTTCTTT.

Concerning this clone: The identical CDR3 is also encoded by other nucleotide sequences in the sample. V and J are TRBV4-3 and TRBJ2-7; D remains ambiguous. The CDR3 loop spans 13 amino acids. Germline CDR1 is LGHNA and CDR2 is YSLEER. The germline V and J ends were trimmed by 2 bases and 3 bases, with 8 bases remaining between them. CDR3 nucleotides: TGCGCCAGCAGCCAATCAACTGGCTACGAGCAGTACTTC. As protein: CASSQSTGYEQYF.

The J gene is TRBJ2-1, the V gene TRBV15; D perhaps matches TRBD1 (6 bases). The CDR3 length is 15 residues. The germline V and J ends were trimmed by 3 bases and 3 bases, with 12 bases remaining between them. Germline loops: CDR1 LNHNV, CDR2 YYDKDF (reference sequence). As DNA, the CDR3 is TGTGCCACCAGCAGTTCCAGGGGTTACTACAATGAGCAGTTCTTC. Its protein is CATSSSRGYYNEQFF.

V and J are TRBV7-9 and TRBJ1-1, with D hard to call. The germline CDR1 and CDR2 sequences are SEHNR and FQNEAQ (reference sequence). There are 12 residues in the CDR3. With 8 bases removed from V and 5 bases from J, the gap between germline ends came to 12 bases. The DNA of the CDR3 is TGTGCCAGCTCTGATACTGCGACTGAAGCTTTCTTT. Amino acid sequence: CASSDTATEAFF.

The gene calls are TRBV28 and TRBJ1-2; 7 bases match TRBD1. Trimming took 5 bases from V and 6 from J; bases not matched to a gene: 12. Germline CDR1 is MDHEN and CDR2 is SYDVKM. The length of the CDR3 is 15 residues. Here the CDR3 DNA reads TGTGCCAGCAGTACCAACAGGGGAAAGGTCGATGGCTACACCTTC. Protein sequence: CASSTNRGKVDGYTF.

CDR3: CASSLEGGPEGYTF. In DNA form, the CDR3 reads TGCGCCAGCAGCTTGGAAGGGGGTCCAGAGGGCTACACCTTC. The J gene is TRBJ1-2, the V gene TRBV5-1, with a weak D call TRBD1 (6 bases). V shed 0 bases and J shed 8 bases, with 14 bases lying between them. The germline CDR1 and CDR2 sequences are SGHRS and YFSETQ. The CDR3 is 14 amino acids.

This clone was seen a single time. The rearrangement joins TRBV21-1 to TRBJ1-2. TRBV21-1 is noted as a pseudogene. The CDR3 loop spans 18 amino acids. CDR3 protein: CASSPKGPGAGGGHGYTF. For the CDR3, the DNA is TGTGCCAGCAGCCCAAAAGGGCCAGGGGCGGGAGGTGGACATGGCTACACCTTC.

V and J are TRBV29-1 and TRBJ2-7, with TRBD1 identical over 8 bases. Germline CDR1 SQVTM, CDR2 ANQGSEA. The CDR3 has 14 amino acids. The V and J ends lost 3 bases and 5 bases, in that order; junction bases with no gene match: 9. The CDR3 loop is CSVEGGRTGHEQYF. The CDR3 DNA is TGCAGCGTTGAGGGGGGTAGGACAGGGCACGAGCAGTACTTC.

The rearrangement uses TRBV4-1 and TRBJ2-1; tentatively, D is TRBD2 (6 bases). The V gene lost 1 base and the J gene lost 4 bases, with 23 bases spanning the gap. CDR1 is MGHRA, CDR2 YSYEKL, per germline. The CDR3 length is 19 residues. The chain's CDR3 is CASSQALGPGLSAYNEQFF. Written as DNA, the CDR3 is TGCGCCAGCAGCCAAGCCCTGGGGCCGGGACTGAGCGCTTACAATGAGCAGTTCTTC.

The chain carries TRBV7-2 and TRBJ2-1; 7 bases map to TRBD2. CDR1 SGHTA and CDR2 FQGNSA come from the germline V gene. The CDR3 totals 15 residues. V shed 3 bases, J shed 2 bases, and the junction held 4 bases outside the gene matches. The CDR3 DNA follows: TGTGCCAGCAGCTTCCGTGGGACTACCTACAATGAGCAGTTCTTC. As protein: CASSFRGTTYNEQFF.

This chain uses TRBV4-3 with TRBJ1-4; 8 nucleotides match TRBD1. V trimming: 0 bases; J trimming: 4 bases; junction bases outside the gene matches: 4. The CDR3 extends over 16 amino acids. Germline-derived CDR1 and CDR2 are LGHNA and YSLEER. CDR3 residues: CASSQDRTGRNEKLFF. CDR3 coding DNA: TGCGCCAGCAGCCAAGATCGGACAGGGCGTAATGAAAAACTGTTTTTT.

The sample holds a few counts of this clone. The chain recombines TRBV5-8 with TRBJ1-3; D perhaps matches TRBD1 (5 bases). The CDR3 is 15 residues long. Trimming took off 0 bases at V and 4 bases at J, with 11 bases between the two ends. Germline V lookup: CDR1 SGHTS, CDR2 YDEGEE. CDR3: CASSLGRDLGNTIYF. The CDR3 coding sequence is TGTGCCAGCAGCTTGGGCCGGGACTTAGGAAACACCATATATTTT.

In its sample, this clone was seen once. The chain employs TRBV5-4 and TRBJ1-2; D is possibly TRBD1 (5 bases). There are 16 residues in the CDR3. Looked up from germline, CDR1 is SGHNT and CDR2 is YYREEE (reference sequence). V lost 0 bases and J lost 5, with 17 bases in between. CDR3 amino acids: CASSLGVGGAGYGYTF. The CDR3, as DNA: TGTGCCAGCAGCTTGGGGGTCGGAGGGGCCGGATATGGCTACACCTTC.

The chain couples TRBV5-1 to TRBJ1-1, with TRBD1 matching 8 bases. V shed 4 bases, J shed 11 bases, and the junction held 7 bases outside the gene matches. CDR3 length: 12 amino acids. Germline CDR1 SGHRS, CDR2 YFSETQ. The CDR3 DNA is TGCGCCAGCAGCGCCTTGACAGGGGAGGCTTTCTTT. It yields the protein CASSALTGEAFF. The variable domain in full, with the rest retrieved from reference TRBV5-1 and TRBJ1-1, is KAGVTQTPRYLIKTRGQQVTLSCSPISGHRSVSWYQQTPGQGLQFLFEYFSETQRNKGNFPGRFSGRQFSNSRSEMNVSTLELGDSALYLCASSALTGEAFFGQGTRLTVV.

The gene calls are TRBV11-2 and TRBJ1-2; no reliable D call. This CDR3 comprises 15 residues. Trimming pared 5 bases from V and 4 bases from J, leaving 17 bases between. CDR1 and CDR2 (germline): SGHAT, FQNNGV. CDR3 sequence: CASSLQGSSGYGYTF. The DNA for the CDR3 is TGTGCCAGCAGCCTCCAAGGGAGCAGCGGCTATGGCTACACCTTC.

The chain has TRBV4-2 and TRBJ2-5, with 7 bases fitting TRBD2. Looked up from germline, CDR1 is LGHNA and CDR2 is YNFKEQ. J gave up 4 bases and V 4 bases, and 12 bases lay outside the gene matches. This CDR3 has 16 residues. CDR3 in amino acids: CASSRSGGGGVETQYF. The CDR3 coding sequence is TGTGCCAGCAGCCGGTCGGGCGGGGGAGGGGTAGAGACCCAGTACTTC.